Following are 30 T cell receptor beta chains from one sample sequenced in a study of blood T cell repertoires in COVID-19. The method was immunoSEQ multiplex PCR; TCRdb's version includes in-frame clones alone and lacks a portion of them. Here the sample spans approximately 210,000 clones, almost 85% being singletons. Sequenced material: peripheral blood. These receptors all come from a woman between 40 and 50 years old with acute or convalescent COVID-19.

The DNA for the CDR3 is TGTGCCAGCAGCTTAGATGGCGGAGGTGAGCAGTTCTTC. Amino acids: CASSLDGGGEQFF. The chain recombines TRBV7-2 with TRBJ2-1; weak D call: TRBD2 (5 bases). V gave up 1 base and J gave up 9 bases, with 10 bases separating them. From germline, CDR1 is SGHTA and CDR2 FQGNSA. CDR3 length: 13 residues.

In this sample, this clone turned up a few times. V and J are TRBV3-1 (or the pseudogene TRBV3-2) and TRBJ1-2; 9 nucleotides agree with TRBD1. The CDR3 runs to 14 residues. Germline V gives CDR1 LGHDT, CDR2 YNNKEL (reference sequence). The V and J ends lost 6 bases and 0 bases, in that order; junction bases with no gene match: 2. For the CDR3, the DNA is TGTGCCAGCAGACGGACAGGGGCTAACTATGGCTACACCTTC. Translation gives CASRRTGANYGYTF.

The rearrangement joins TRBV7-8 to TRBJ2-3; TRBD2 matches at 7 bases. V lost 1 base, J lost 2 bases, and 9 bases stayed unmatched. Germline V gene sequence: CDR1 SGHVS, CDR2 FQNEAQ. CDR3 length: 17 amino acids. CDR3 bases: TGTGCCAGCAGCTTAGGAGTATGGCGGGGGACCACAGATACGCAGTATTTT. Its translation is CASSLGVWRGTTDTQYF.

CDR3 in amino acids: CASSAGIYSPLHF. The CDR3 DNA is TGTGCCAGCAGTGCGGGGATTTATTCACCCCTCCACTTT. The chain is built from TRBV6-4 and TRBJ1-6; D is undetermined. Germline lookup yields CDR1 MRHNA and CDR2 SNTAGT. CDR3 length equals 13 residues. V was pared by 4 bases and J by 8 bases, with 9 bases between.

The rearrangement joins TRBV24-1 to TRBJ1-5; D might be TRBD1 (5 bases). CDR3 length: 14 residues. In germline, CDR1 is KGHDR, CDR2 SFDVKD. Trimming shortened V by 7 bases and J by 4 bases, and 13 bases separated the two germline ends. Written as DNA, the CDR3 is TGTGCCACCAGCCGGGGGGTCCCAAATCAGCCCCAGCATTTT. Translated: CATSRGVPNQPQHF.

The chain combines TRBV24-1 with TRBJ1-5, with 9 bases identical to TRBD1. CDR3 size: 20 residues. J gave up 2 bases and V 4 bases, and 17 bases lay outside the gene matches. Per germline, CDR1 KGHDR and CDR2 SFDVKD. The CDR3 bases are TGTGCCACCAGTGACTTCGCGGACAGGGGCTTAGATCGGGGCAATCAGCCCCAGCATTTT. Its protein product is CATSDFADRGLDRGNQPQHF.

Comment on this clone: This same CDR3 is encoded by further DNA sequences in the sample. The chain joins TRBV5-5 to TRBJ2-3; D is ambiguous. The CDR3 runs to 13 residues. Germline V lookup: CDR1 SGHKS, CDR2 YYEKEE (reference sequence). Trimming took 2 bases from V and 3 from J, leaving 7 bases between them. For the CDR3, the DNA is TGTGCCAGCAGCTTAGGCAGGACAGATACGCAGTATTTT. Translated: CASSLGRTDTQYF.

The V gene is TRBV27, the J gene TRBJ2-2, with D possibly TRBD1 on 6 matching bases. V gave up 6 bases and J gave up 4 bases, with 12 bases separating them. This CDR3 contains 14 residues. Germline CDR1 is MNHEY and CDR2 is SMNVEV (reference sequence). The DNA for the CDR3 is TGTGCCAGCAGACAACGACAGGTCACCGGGGAGCTGTTTTTT. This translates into CASRQRQVTGELFF.

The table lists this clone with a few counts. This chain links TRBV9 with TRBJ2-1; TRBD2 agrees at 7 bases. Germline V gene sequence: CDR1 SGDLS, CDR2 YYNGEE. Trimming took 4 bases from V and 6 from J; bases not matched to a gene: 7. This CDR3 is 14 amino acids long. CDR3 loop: CASSLNWGGNEQFF. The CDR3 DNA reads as TGTGCCAGCAGCTTAAACTGGGGGGGCAATGAGCAGTTCTTC.

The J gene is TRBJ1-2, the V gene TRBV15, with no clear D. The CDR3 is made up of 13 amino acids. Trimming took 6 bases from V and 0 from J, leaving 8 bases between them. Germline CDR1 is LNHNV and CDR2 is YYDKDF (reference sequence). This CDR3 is CATRPASNYGYTF. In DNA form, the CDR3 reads TGTGCCACCAGACCCGCGTCTAACTATGGCTACACCTTC.

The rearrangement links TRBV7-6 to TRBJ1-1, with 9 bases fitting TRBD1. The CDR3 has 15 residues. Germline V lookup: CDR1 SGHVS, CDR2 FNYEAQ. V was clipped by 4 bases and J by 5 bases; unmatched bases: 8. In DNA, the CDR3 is TGTGCCAGCAGCTCCGGACAGGGGCGGCCTACTGAAGCTTTCTTT. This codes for CASSSGQGRPTEAFF.

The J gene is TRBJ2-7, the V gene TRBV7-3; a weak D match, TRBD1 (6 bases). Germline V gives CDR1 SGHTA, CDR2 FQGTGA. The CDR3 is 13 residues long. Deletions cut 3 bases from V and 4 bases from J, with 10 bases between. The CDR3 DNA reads TGTGCCAGCAGCTTCGGCCAGGGGTACGAGCAGTACTTC. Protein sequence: CASSFGQGYEQYF.

The CDR3 DNA sequence: TGTGCCAGCAGCTATGGAACAGGGGGATACAATGAGCAGTTCTTC. Translation gives CASSYGTGGYNEQFF. The J gene is TRBJ2-1, the V gene TRBV7-9; TRBD1 matches at 8 bases. With 4 bases clipped from V and 4 bases from J, the junction kept 6 bases outside the gene matches. The CDR3 is 15 residues long. Germline V gene data show CDR1 as SEHNR and CDR2 as FQNEAQ (reference sequence).

The CDR3 nucleotides are TGTGCCAGCAGTGGGTCGGGACTATCCATGAGTGAGGAGCAGTTCTTC. Translated, it gives CASSGSGLSMSEEQFF. The chain couples TRBV2 to TRBJ2-1; 7 nucleotides line up with TRBD2. The CDR3 sequence is 16 residues long. The junction had 16 bases not matched to a gene; V was cut back by 4 bases and J by 10 bases. Germline assignment: CDR1 SNHLY and CDR2 FYNNEI.

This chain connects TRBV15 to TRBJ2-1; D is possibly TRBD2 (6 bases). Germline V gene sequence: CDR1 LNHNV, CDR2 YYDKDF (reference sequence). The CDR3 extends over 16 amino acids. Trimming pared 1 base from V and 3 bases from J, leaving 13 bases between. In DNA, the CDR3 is TGTGCCACCAGCAGAGGACCGGGACTTTACTACAATGAGCAGTTCTTC. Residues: CATSRGPGLYYNEQFF.

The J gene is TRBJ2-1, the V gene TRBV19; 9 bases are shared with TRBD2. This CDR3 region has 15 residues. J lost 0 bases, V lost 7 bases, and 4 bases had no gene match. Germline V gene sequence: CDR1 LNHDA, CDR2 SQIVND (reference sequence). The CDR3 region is CASTRSGSSYNEQFF. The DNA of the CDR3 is TGTGCCAGTACCCGTAGCGGGAGCTCCTACAATGAGCAGTTCTTC.

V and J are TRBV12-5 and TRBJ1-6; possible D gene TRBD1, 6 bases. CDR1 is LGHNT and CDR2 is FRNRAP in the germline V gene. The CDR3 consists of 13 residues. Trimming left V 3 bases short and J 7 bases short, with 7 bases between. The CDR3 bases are TGTGCTAGTGGTTTCCAGGGGAATTCACCCCTCCACTTT. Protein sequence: CASGFQGNSPLHF.

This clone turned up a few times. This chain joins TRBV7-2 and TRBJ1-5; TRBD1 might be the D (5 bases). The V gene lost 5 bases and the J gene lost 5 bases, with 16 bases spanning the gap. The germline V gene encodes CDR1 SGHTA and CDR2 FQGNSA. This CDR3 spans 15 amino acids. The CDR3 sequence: CASSPRMTADQPQHF. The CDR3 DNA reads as TGTGCCAGCAGCCCAAGGATGACAGCTGATCAGCCCCAGCATTTT.

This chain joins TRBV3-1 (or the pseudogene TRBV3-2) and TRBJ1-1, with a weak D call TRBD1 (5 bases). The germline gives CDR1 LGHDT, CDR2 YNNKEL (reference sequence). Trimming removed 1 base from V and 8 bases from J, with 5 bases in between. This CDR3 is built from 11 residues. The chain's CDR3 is CASSQGTEAFF. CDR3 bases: TGTGCCAGCAGCCAAGGGACAGAAGCTTTCTTT.

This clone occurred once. This chain's CDR3 is CASAGGQRSSGANVLTF. The CDR3 nucleotides are TGTGCCTCCGCGGGGGGACAGCGCTCCTCTGGGGCCAACGTCCTGACTTTC. J is TRBJ2-6 and V is TRBV15; D is possibly TRBD2 (8 bases). The V gene's germline CDR1 is LNHNV and CDR2 YYDKDF (reference sequence). The CDR3 totals 17 residues. Trimming took 11 bases from V and 0 from J, leaving 20 bases between them. Complete variable domain (other parts from reference TRBV15 and TRBJ2-6): DAMVIQNPRYQVTQFGKPVTLSCSQTLNHNVMYWYQQKSSQAPKLLFHYYDKDFNNEADTPDNFQSRRPNTSFCFLDIRSPGLGDTAMYLCASAGGQRSSGANVLTFGAGSRLTVL.

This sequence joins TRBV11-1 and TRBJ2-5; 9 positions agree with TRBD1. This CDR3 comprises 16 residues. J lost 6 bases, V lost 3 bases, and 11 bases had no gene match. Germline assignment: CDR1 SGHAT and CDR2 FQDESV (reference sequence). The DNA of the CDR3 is TGTGCCAGCAGCTTTAGACAAACAGGGGGCGGTAAGACCCAGTACTTC. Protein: CASSFRQTGGGKTQYF.

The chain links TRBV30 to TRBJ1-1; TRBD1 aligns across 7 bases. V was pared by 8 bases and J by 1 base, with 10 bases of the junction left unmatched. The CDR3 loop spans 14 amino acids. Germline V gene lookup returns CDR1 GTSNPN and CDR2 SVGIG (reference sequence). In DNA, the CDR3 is TGTGCCGTCACTCTGGGGACAGCGAACACTGAAGCTTTCTTT. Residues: CAVTLGTANTEAFF.

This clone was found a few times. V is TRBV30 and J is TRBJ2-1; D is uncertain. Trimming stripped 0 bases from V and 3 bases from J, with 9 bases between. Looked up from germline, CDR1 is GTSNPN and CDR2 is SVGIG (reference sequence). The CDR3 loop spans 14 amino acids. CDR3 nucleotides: TGTGCCTGGAGTGTACCAGTGATCTACAATGAGCAGTTCTTC. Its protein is CAWSVPVIYNEQFF. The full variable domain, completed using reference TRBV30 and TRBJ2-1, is SQTIHQWPATLVQPVGSPLSLECTVEGTSNPNLYWYRQAAGRGLQLLFYSVGIGQISSEVPQNLSASRPQDRQFILSSKKLLLSDSGFYLCAWSVPVIYNEQFFGPGTRLTVL.

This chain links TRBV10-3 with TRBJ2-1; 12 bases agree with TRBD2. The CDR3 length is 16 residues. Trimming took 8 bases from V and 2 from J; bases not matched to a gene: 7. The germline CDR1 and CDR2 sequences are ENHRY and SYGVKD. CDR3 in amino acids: CAIGTSGGPAYNEQFF. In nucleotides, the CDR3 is TGTGCCATCGGCACTAGCGGGGGGCCCGCCTACAATGAGCAGTTCTTC.

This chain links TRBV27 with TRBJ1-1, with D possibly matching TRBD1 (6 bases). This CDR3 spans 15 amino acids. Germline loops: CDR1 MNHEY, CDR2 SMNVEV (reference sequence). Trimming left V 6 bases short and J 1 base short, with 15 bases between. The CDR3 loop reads CASRPWRGGNTEAFF. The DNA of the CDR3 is TGTGCCAGCAGGCCCTGGAGGGGGGGGAACACTGAAGCTTTCTTT.

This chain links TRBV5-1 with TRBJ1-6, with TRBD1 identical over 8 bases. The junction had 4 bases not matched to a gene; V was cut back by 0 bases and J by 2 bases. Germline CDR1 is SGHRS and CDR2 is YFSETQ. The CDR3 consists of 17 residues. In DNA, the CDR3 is TGCGCCAGCAGCTTGGAGTCAGGGGGCCCCTATAATTCACCCCTCCACTTT. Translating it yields CASSLESGGPYNSPLHF.

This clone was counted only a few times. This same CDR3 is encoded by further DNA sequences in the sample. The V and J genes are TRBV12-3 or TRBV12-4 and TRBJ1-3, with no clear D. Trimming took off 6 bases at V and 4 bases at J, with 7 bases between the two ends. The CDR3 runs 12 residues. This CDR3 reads CASSRSGNTIYF. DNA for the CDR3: TGTGCCAGCAGCAGGTCCGGAAACACCATATATTTT.

The CDR3: CAWSGGQGREKLFF. DNA for the CDR3: TGTGCCTGGAGTGGGGGACAGGGACGTGAAAAACTGTTTTTT. The chain uses TRBV30 and TRBJ1-4, with 9 bases that match TRBD1. The CDR3 has 14 amino acids. Trimming took 1 base from V and 7 from J; bases not matched to a gene: 4. CDR1 and CDR2 (germline): GTSNPN, SVGIG (reference sequence).

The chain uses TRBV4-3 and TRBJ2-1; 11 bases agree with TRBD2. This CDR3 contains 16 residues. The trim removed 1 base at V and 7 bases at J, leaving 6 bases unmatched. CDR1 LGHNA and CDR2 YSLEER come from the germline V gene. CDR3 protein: CASSQGVASGRNEQFF. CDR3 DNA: TGCGCCAGCAGCCAAGGGGTAGCTAGCGGGAGGAATGAGCAGTTCTTC.

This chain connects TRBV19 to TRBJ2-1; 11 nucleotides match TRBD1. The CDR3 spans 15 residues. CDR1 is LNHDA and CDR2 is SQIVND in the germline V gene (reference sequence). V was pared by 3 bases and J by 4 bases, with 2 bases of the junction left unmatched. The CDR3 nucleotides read TGTGCCAGTAGTATCGGGACAGGGGGGTACAATGAGCAGTTCTTC. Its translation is CASSIGTGGYNEQFF.